The T cell receptor beta chain under discussion was sequenced for a study of blood T cells in healthy people across ages. The overall study: Per two T cells, template switching captured roughly one barcoded beta molecule.

Using a J-beta primer mix together with a sample-barcoded 5' primer, a second PCR was run for about 6 to 12 cycles. One entry per CDR3 protein, called by TCRdb with MiXCR from the 5' RACE reads. The data show roughly 800,000 distinct CDR3 sequences, with 58% seen just once and approximately 20% held by the top ten. The table lists this clonotype with a few counts. Isolation per sample recovered at least 6.5 million PBMCs. The receptor's source is a man aged 25 to 40 in good health. Sequencing input: blood.

The CDR3 sequence is CASRRTYCQGGYSGANVLTF. CDR3 nucleotides: TGTGCCAGCAGAAGAACATACTGTCAGGGAGGTTACTCTGGGGCCAACGTCCTGACTTTC. The rearrangement links TRBV21-1 to TRBJ2-6; no DNA check was done on the table's D call, TRBD2. TRBV21-1 is a documented pseudogene. This CDR3 spans 20 amino acids.